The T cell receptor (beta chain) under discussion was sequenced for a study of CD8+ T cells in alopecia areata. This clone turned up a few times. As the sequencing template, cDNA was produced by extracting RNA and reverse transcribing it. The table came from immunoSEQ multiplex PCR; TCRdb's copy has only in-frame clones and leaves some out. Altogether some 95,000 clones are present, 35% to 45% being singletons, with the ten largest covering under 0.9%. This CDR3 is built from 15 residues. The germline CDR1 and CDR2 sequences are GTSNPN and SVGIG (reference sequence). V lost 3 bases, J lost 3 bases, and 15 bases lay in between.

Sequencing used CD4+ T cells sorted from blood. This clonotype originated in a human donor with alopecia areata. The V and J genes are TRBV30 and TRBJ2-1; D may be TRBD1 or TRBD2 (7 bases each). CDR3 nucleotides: TGTGCCTGGAGGCAGGGGGGGGCGGTCTACAATGAGCAGTTCTTC. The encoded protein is CAWRQGGAVYNEQFF.